The source of this T cell receptor beta chain is a study of T-cell reconstitution after alpha-beta-depleted transplantation in children. In its sample, this clonotype was seen many times. Germline V lookup: CDR1 DFQATT, CDR2 SNEGSKA (reference sequence). The CDR3 is made up of 14 amino acids. A TCRbeta library incorporating unique molecular identifiers was prepared. TCRdb called the PCR reads again in MiXCR, with one record for every CDR3 protein. The sample has a few hundred thousand distinct CDR3 sequences; around 9.7% are singletons. This chain joins TRBV20-1 and TRBJ2-3; 8 nucleotides align to TRBD2. This receptor was identified in a human donor who donated a stem cell graft to a child with SCID. This sample comprised PBMCs from the stem cell graft donor, obtained from the stem cell graft. CDR3 nucleotide sequence: TGCAGCGCAGAACCGGGACTAGGAGACGATACGCAGTATTTT. Translation: CSAEPGLGDDTQYF.